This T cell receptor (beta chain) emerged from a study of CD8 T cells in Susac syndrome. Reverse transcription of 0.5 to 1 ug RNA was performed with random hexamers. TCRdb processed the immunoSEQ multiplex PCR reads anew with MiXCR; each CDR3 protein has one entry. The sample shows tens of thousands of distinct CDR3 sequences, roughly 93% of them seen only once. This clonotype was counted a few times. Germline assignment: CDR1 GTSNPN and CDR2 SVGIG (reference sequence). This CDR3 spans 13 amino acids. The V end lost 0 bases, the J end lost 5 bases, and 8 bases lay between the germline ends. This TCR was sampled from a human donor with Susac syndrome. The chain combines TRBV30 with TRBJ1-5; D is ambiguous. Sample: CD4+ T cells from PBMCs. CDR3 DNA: TGTGCCTGGAGTGTACGATCGGATCAGCCCCAGCATTTT. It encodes CAWSVRSDQPQHF.